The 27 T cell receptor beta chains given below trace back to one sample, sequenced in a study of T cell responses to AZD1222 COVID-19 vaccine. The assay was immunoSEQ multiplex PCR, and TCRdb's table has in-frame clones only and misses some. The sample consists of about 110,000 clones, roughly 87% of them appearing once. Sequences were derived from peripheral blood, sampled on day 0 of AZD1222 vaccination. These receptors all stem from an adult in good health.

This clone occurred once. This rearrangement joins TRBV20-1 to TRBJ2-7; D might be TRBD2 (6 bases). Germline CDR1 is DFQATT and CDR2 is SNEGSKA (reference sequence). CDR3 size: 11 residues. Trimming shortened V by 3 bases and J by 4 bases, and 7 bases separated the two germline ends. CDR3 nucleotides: TGCAGTGCTAGGGAGGGGTACGAGCAGTACTTC. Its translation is CSAREGYEQYF.

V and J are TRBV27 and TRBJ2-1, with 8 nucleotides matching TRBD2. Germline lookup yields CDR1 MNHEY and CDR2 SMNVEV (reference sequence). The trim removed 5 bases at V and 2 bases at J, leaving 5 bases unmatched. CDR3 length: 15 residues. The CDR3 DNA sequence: TGTGCCAGCAGTAGGTCCGGGAGGGCCTACAATGAGCAGTTCTTC. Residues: CASSRSGRAYNEQFF.

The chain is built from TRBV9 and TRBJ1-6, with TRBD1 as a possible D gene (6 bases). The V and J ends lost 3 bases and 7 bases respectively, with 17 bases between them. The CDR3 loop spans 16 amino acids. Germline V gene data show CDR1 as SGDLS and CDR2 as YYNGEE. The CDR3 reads CASSASGQIPNSPLHF. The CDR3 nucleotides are TGTGCCAGCAGCGCATCTGGACAGATCCCCAATTCACCCCTCCACTTT.

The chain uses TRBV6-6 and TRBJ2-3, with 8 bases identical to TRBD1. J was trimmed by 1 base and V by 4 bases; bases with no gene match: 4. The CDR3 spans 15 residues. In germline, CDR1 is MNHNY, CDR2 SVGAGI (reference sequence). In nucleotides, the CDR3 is TGTGCCAGCAGTTCGGACAGGGACCGCACAGATACGCAGTATTTT. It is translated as CASSSDRDRTDTQYF.

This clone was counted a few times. The CDR3 sequence is CASSDGGTQETQYF. CDR3 bases: TGCGCCAGCAGTGACGGCGGGACCCAAGAGACCCAGTACTTC. This chain joins TRBV10-1 and TRBJ2-5, with TRBD2 as a possible D gene (6 bases). CDR1 and CDR2 (germline): WNHNN, SYGVQD (reference sequence). CDR3 length equals 14 residues. The V end was cut by 3 bases, the J end by 1 base, with 9 bases between.

The CDR3 nucleotides read TGTGCCAGCAGTTTACCGGGGGGGTTTTACAATGAGCAGTTCTTC. This codes for CASSLPGGFYNEQFF. The V and J genes are TRBV28 and TRBJ2-1, with TRBD2 identical over 8 bases. The length of the CDR3 is 15 residues. Germline-derived CDR1 and CDR2 are MDHEN and SYDVKM. The ends lost 2 bases at V and 4 bases at J; junction bases unmatched: 4.

CDR3 sequence (DNA): TGTGCCAGCAGCGCCCAGGGGCAGACCTACAATGAGCAGTTCTTC. Amino acids: CASSAQGQTYNEQFF. The rearrangement joins TRBV9 to TRBJ2-1; weak D call: TRBD1 (6 bases). The CDR3 contains 15 residues. Trimming took off 3 bases at V and 2 bases at J, with 12 bases between the two ends. Germline values: CDR1 SGDLS, CDR2 YYNGEE.

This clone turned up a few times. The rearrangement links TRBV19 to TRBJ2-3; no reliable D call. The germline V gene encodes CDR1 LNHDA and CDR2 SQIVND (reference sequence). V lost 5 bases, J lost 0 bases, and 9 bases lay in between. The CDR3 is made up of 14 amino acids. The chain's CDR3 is CASSDGLSTDTQYF. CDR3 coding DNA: TGTGCCAGTAGTGACGGCTTGAGCACAGATACGCAGTATTTT. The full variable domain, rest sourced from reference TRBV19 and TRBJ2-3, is DGGITQSPKYLFRKEGQNVTLSCEQNLNHDAMYWYRQDPGQGLRLIYYSQIVNDFQKGDIAEGYSVSREKKESFPLTVTSAQKNPTAFYLCASSDGLSTDTQYFGPGTRLTVL.

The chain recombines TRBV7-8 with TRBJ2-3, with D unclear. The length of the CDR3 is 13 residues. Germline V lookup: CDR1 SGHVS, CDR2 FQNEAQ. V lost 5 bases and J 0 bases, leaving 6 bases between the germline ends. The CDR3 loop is CASSRPSTDTQYF. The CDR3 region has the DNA TGTGCCAGCAGCCGACCTAGCACAGATACGCAGTATTTT.

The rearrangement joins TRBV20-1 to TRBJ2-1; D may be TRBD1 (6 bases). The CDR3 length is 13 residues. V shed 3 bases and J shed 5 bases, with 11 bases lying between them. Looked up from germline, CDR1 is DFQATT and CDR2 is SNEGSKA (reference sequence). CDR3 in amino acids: CSASQGQHNEQFF. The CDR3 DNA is TGCAGTGCTAGTCAGGGGCAGCACAATGAGCAGTTCTTC.

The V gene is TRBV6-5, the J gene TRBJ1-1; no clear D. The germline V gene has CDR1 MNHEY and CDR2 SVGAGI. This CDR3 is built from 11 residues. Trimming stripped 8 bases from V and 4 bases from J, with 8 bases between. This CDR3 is CASARSTEAFF. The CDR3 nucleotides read TGTGCCAGCGCTCGGAGCACTGAAGCTTTCTTT.

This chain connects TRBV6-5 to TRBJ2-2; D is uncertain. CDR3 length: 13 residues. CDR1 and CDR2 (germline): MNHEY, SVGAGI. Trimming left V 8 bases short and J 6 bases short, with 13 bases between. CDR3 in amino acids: CASLTYSSGELFF. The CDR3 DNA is TGTGCCAGCCTTACTTATAGTTCCGGGGAGCTGTTTTTT.

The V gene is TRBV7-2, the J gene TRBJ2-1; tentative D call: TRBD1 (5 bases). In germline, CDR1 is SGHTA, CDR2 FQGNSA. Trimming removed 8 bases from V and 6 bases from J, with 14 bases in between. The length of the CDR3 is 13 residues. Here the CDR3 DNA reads TGTGCCAGCGCCCAGGGTCCACTCAATGAGCAGTTCTTC. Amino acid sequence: CASAQGPLNEQFF.

Written as DNA, the CDR3 is TGCGCCAGCAGGGACTCTGGGGCCAACGTCCTGACTTTC. Translated: CASRDSGANVLTF. The chain links TRBV10-2 to TRBJ2-6; D gene uncertain. Germline-derived CDR1 and CDR2 are WSHSY and SAAADI. This CDR3 spans 13 amino acids. V was trimmed by 6 bases and J by 0 bases, leaving 3 bases between them.

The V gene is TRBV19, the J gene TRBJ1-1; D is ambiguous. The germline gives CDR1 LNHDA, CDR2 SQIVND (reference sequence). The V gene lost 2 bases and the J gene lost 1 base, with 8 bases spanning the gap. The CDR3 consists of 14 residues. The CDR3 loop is CASSILAGNTEAFF. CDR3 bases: TGTGCCAGTAGTATATTAGCAGGGAACACTGAAGCTTTCTTT.

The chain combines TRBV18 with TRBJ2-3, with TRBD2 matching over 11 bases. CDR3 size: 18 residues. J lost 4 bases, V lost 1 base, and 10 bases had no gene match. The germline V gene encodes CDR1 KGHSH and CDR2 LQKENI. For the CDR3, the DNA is TGTGCCAGCTCACCACATCCCCAACTAGCGGGGGCTTCAGATACGCAGTATTTT. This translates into CASSPHPQLAGASDTQYF. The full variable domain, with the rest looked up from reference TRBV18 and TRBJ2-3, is NAGVMQNPRHLVRRRGQEARLRCSPMKGHSHVYWYRQLPEEGLKFMVYLQKENIIDESGMPKERFSAEFPKEGPSILRIQQVVRGDSAAYFCASSPHPQLAGASDTQYFGPGTRLTVL.

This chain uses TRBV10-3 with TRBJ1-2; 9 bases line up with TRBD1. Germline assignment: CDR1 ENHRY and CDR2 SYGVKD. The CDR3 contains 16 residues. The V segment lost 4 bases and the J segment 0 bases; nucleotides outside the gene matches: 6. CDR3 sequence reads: CAISVDRGYANYGYTF. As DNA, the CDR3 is TGTGCCATCAGTGTGGACAGGGGTTATGCTAACTATGGCTACACCTTC.

The CDR3 DNA reads TGCGCCAGCAGCTCGGGTTTTAATGAAGAGACCCAGTACTTC. It yields the protein CASSSGFNEETQYF. V usage is TRBV5-1 and J usage is TRBJ2-5, with unresolved D. The CDR3 loop spans 14 amino acids. The V end was cut by 3 bases, the J end by 3 bases, with 12 bases between. Germline V gene lookup returns CDR1 SGHRS and CDR2 YFSETQ.

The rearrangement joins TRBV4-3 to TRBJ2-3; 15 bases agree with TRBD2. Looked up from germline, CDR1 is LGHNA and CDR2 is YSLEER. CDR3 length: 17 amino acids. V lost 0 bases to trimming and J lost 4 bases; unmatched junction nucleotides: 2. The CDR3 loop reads CASSQDGTSGRPDTQYF. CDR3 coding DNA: TGCGCCAGCAGCCAAGATGGGACTAGCGGGAGGCCAGATACGCAGTATTTT.

CDR3 nucleotides: TGTGCCAGCAGCTTGGGTATGGGCAATGTCAACGAGCAGTACTTC. Its protein is CASSLGMGNVNEQYF. The chain has TRBV5-5 and TRBJ2-7; D is undetermined. V shed 0 bases and J shed 5 bases, with 15 bases lying between them. Germline CDR1 reads SGHKS; CDR2 reads YYEKEE (reference sequence). CDR3 length: 15 residues.

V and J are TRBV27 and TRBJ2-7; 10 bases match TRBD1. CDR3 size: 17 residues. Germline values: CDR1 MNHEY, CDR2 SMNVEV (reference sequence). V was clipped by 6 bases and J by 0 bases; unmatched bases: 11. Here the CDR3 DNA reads TGTGCCAGCAGAACCGAGGACAGGGGGTTTAGCTCCTACGAGCAGTACTTC. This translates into CASRTEDRGFSSYEQYF.

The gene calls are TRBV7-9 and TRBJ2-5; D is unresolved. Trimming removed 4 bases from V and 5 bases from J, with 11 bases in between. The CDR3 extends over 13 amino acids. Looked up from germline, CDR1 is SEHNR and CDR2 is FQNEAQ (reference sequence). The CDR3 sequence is CASSSSVGETQYF. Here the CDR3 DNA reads TGTGCCAGCAGCTCGAGTGTAGGGGAGACCCAGTACTTC.

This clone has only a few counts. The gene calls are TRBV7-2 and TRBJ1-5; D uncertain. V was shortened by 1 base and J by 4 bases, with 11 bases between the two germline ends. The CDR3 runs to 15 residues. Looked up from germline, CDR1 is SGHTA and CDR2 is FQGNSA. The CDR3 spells CASSLEGGSNQPQHF. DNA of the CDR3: TGTGCCAGCAGCTTAGAAGGTGGGAGTAATCAGCCCCAGCATTTT.

In nucleotides, the CDR3 is TGTGCCAGCAGCCGGGACAGGGGAAACACCATATATTTT. Encoded protein: CASSRDRGNTIYF. This chain uses TRBV2 with TRBJ1-3; TRBD1 agrees at 8 bases. CDR3 length: 13 residues. J gave up 4 bases and V 6 bases, and 2 bases lay outside the gene matches. Germline V gene sequence: CDR1 SNHLY, CDR2 FYNNEI. Using reference TRBV2 and TRBJ1-3 for the parts outside the CDR3, the full variable domain is EPEVTQTPSHQVTQMGQEVILRCVPISNHLYFYWYRQILGQKVEFLVSFYNNEISEKSEIFDDQFSVERPDGSNFTLKIRSTKLEDSAMYFCASSRDRGNTIYFGEGSWLTVV.

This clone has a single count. The CDR3 sequence: CASSLSGATGGFNEQYF. The CDR3 nucleotides are TGTGCCAGCAGTTTATCAGGTGCGACAGGGGGGTTCAACGAGCAGTACTTC. The chain uses TRBV27 and TRBJ2-7; the match to TRBD1 covers 9 bases. Trimming at V came to 0 bases and at J to 5 bases, leaving 11 bases not matched to a gene. This CDR3 is 17 amino acids long. CDR1 MNHEY and CDR2 SMNVEV come from the germline V gene (reference sequence).

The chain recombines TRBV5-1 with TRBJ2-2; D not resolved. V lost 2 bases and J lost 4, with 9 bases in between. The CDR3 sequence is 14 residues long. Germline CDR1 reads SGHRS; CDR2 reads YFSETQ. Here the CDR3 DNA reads TGCGCCAGCAGCTTCCCAACCCCCACCGGGGAGCTGTTTTTT. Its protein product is CASSFPTPTGELFF.

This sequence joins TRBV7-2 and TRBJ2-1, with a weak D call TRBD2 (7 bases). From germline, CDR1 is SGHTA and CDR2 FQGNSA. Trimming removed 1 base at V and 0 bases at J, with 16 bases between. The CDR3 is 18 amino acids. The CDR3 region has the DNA TGTGCCAGCAGCTTAGGGGGGCGGGGGAGGAGCTCCTACAATGAGCAGTTCTTC. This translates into CASSLGGRGRSSYNEQFF.